This paragraph covers one TCR beta chain sequence. TCRdb's copy holds only in-frame clones and misses some; the assay was immunoSEQ multiplex PCR. This table has around 220,000 clones, approximately 90% appearing once. The data originate from a study of blood T cell repertoires in COVID-19. All recovered Cohort 3 donors got two negative PCRs, got clearance, or saw symptom resolution. The specimen was PBMCs or T cells enriched from blood (not recorded which). The source is a woman between 18 and 29 years old who had recovered from COVID-19.

Written as DNA, the CDR3 is TGTGCCAGCAGGAGGCCGAGCTCCTACGAGCAGTACTTC. As protein: CASRRPSSYEQYF. This chain connects TRBV6-5 to TRBJ2-7; D remains ambiguous. V lost 6 bases and J 0 bases, leaving 9 bases between the germline ends. The CDR3 is 13 residues long. Germline CDR1 is MNHEY and CDR2 is SVGAGI.